These 9 T cell receptor beta chains originate from one sample sequenced in a study of blood T cell repertoires in COVID-19. TCRdb's copy holds only in-frame clones and misses some; the assay was immunoSEQ multiplex PCR. The sample consists of 150,000 or so clones, over 75% of them appearing once. Sequencing was carried out using PBMCs or T cells enriched from blood (not recorded which). These receptors all come from a woman between 50 and 59 years old who had recovered from COVID-19.

This sequence joins TRBV11-2 and TRBJ2-1, with TRBD2 identical over 7 bases. Germline-derived CDR1 and CDR2 are SGHAT and FQNNGV. The CDR3 consists of 16 residues. V shed 4 bases, J shed 6 bases, and the junction held 12 bases outside the gene matches. The CDR3 bases are TGTGCCAGCAGCTCCGGCCTGGCGGGAGCTGTCAATGAGCAGTTCTTC. It specifies CASSSGLAGAVNEQFF.

The CDR3 nucleotides are TGTGCCAGCAGTTACTCGAACCTGGACAGCCTGGCGGGCTACACCTTC. Amino acids: CASSYSNLDSLAGYTF. V gene TRBV6-5 combines with J gene TRBJ1-2; D is perhaps TRBD1 (6 bases). Germline CDR1 MNHEY, CDR2 SVGAGI. The CDR3 loop spans 16 amino acids. Trimming pared 0 bases from V and 8 bases from J, leaving 19 bases between.

The J gene is TRBJ2-7, the V gene TRBV5-1, with TRBD1 matching 7 bases. The CDR3 has 14 residues. Germline CDR1 reads SGHRS; CDR2 reads YFSETQ. V was pared by 0 bases and J by 2 bases, with 2 bases of the junction left unmatched. DNA for the CDR3: TGCGCCAGCAGCTTGGGGCAGGGGGCCTACGAGCAGTACTTC. This translates into CASSLGQGAYEQYF.

The chain employs TRBV6-5 and TRBJ1-2, with D unclear. Germline V CDR1 and CDR2: MNHEY, SVGAGI. This CDR3 contains 15 residues. The germline V and J ends were trimmed by 5 bases and 2 bases, with 15 bases remaining between them. The CDR3 nucleotides are TGTGCCAGCAGTAGATACCCACTGCTGAACTATGGCTACACCTTC. Its protein product is CASSRYPLLNYGYTF.

The CDR3 nucleotides read TGTGCCAGCAGCCTCTTAGACAGGAACTATAATTCACCCCTCCACTTT. It specifies CASSLLDRNYNSPLHF. The chain employs TRBV11-2 and TRBJ1-6, with a weak D call TRBD1 (6 bases). V lost 5 bases and J lost 3, with 14 bases in between. Germline V lookup: CDR1 SGHAT, CDR2 FQNNGV. The CDR3 has 16 amino acids.

The chain uses TRBV28 and TRBJ1-2; the D gene is possibly TRBD1 (6 bases). In germline, CDR1 is MDHEN, CDR2 SYDVKM. There are 13 residues in the CDR3. V lost 11 bases and J 6 bases, leaving 19 bases between the germline ends. CDR3 bases: TGTGCCGTCCAACCAACAGGGTTCGATGGCTACACCTTC. Encoded protein: CAVQPTGFDGYTF.

The chain combines TRBV11-3 with TRBJ2-7, with TRBD1 matching 8 bases. The CDR3 runs 15 residues. Unmatched junction bases numbered 8, after V lost 5 bases and J lost 2 bases. CDR1 SGHNT and CDR2 YENEEA come from the germline V gene. This CDR3 is CASSIRTGNPYEQYF. Here the CDR3 DNA reads TGTGCCAGCAGCATCCGGACAGGGAATCCCTACGAGCAGTACTTC.

The chain uses TRBV3-1 (or the pseudogene TRBV3-2) and TRBJ1-2; 7 bases are shared with TRBD1. Germline CDR1 LGHDT, CDR2 YNNKEL (reference sequence). There are 13 residues in the CDR3. The V and J ends lost 0 bases and 13 bases, in that order; junction bases with no gene match: 8. This chain's CDR3 is CASSQDTGQEPTF. DNA for the CDR3: TGTGCCAGCAGCCAAGATACCGGACAGGAACCCACCTTC.

CDR3 region: CASSLFAGFGVDSGANVLTF. The CDR3 region has the DNA TGTGCCAGCAGCTTATTTGCAGGGTTTGGGGTGGACTCTGGGGCCAACGTCCTGACTTTC. This sequence joins TRBV7-6 and TRBJ2-6; maybe TRBD1 (5 bases). Germline CDR1 reads SGHVS; CDR2 reads FNYEAQ. V was trimmed by 2 bases and J by 0 bases, leaving 20 bases between them. CDR3 size: 20 residues. The variable domain in full, completed from reference TRBV7-6 and TRBJ2-6, reads GAGVSQSPRYKVTKRGQDVALRCDPISGHVSLYWYRQALGQGPEFLTYFNYEAQQDKSGLPNDRFSAERPEGSISTLTIQRTEQRDSAMYRCASSLFAGFGVDSGANVLTFGAGSRLTVL.